This T cell receptor (beta chain) is drawn from a study of blood T cell repertoires in COVID-19. Study in general: The study drew acute and convalescent COVID-19 samples from the United States, Italy and Spain. Sample material is recorded as cDNA or gDNA derived from T cells, B-cell-depleted T cells, or PBMCs.

The CDR3 runs 16 residues. V was pared by 5 bases and J by 4 bases, with 10 bases of the junction left unmatched. Germline V gene lookup returns CDR1 SGHTA and CDR2 FQGNSA. Original data processing: Reference gene primers were amplified, and this amplification served to estimate nucleated cell counts. Generated by immunoSEQ multiplex PCR, the TCRdb table keeps only in-frame clones and is missing some. That table is the source of V, J and clone size, and D and trimming were worked out from the DNA. Among 100,000 or so clones listed, about four fifths were seen once. The sequence came from a woman aged 70-85 years with acute or convalescent COVID-19. The sample was peripheral blood. V is TRBV7-2 and J is TRBJ2-5; 10 nucleotides line up with TRBD2. Written as DNA, the CDR3 is TGTGCCAGCAGCGATGATAGCGGGGGGCTCGGAGAGACCCAGTACTTC. This encodes CASSDDSGGLGETQYF.